The subject of this entry is one T cell receptor beta chain. Its antigen is not identified. This sample is part of a study of cytomegalovirus exposure and HLA in healthy donors. Study results and caveats: The study recorded 150 to 200 TCR beta chains that were cytomegalovirus-associated.

This CDR3 comprises 16 residues. CDR1 and CDR2 from the germline V gene are MNHNS and SASEGT. The J segment lost 2 bases and the V segment lost 3 bases, leaving 5 bases of the junction unmatched. It was with 60 Vbeta and 13 Jbeta primers that the PCR ran. Method: immunoSEQ multiplex PCR; TCRdb's copy keeps in-frame clones and lacks some. The sample holds 100,000 or so clones; 75% to 85% are singletons and the top ten take around 4%. Unrecorded immune exposures were likely, despite nominal health at sampling. Sequenced: PBMCs. The chain links TRBV6-1 to TRBJ2-3, with 10 bases identical to TRBD2. The clonotype comes from a female donor in good health and CMV-seropositive. CDR3 in amino acids: CASSESGRAVTDTQYF. As DNA, the CDR3 is TGTGCCAGCAGTGAGAGCGGGAGGGCCGTCACAGATACGCAGTATTTT.